This record looks at one T cell receptor beta chain sequence and its context. This specimen belongs to a study of OX40 agonist ivuxolimab in advanced cancers. The overall study: At around 83% male, the cohort had a mean age of 60 years, ranging from roughly 20 to 85.

Data came from immunoSEQ multiplex PCR; TCRdb stores just in-frame clones and leaves some out. The sample records 85,000 to 90,000 clones, around 85% being singletons. Per germline, CDR1 MNHEY and CDR2 SVGAGI. The CDR3 runs to 15 residues. Losses at the gene ends were 8 bases for V and 3 bases for J; bases not matched to a gene: 5. The source was CD4+ or CD8+ T cells sorted from blood, collected in a trial of the OX40 agonist ivuxolimab. The rearrangement joins TRBV6-5 to TRBJ2-1, with TRBD2 identical over 12 bases. The receptor was isolated from an adult with an advanced solid tumor such as melanoma, head and neck, liver or kidney cancer. This CDR3 is CASGKTSGGYNEQFF. For the CDR3, the DNA is TGTGCCAGCGGCAAGACTAGCGGGGGCTACAATGAGCAGTTCTTC.